This TCR beta chain was profiled in a study of early T cells in non-severe SARS-CoV-2 infection. cDNA molecules, individually, were tagged with unique molecular identifiers. MiXCR was run by TCRdb on the 5' RACE reads, yielding one entry per CDR3 protein. Altogether some 88,000 distinct CDR3 sequences are present, 16% being singletons, with the ten largest covering 4.5% to 6%. This clonotype was picked up many times. The germline CDR1 and CDR2 sequences are MDHEN and SYDVKM. The CDR3 has 16 amino acids. V was shortened by 7 bases and J by 5 bases, with 18 bases between the two germline ends. This receptor was taken from an adult who was a healthcare worker with PCR-confirmed SARS-CoV-2 infection or an uninfected control (not recorded which). The sequencing here drew on whole blood, taken at baseline. The chain couples TRBV28 to TRBJ1-6; maybe TRBD1 (6 bases). The CDR3 sequence: CASNSPGGGHNSPLHF. DNA of the CDR3: TGTGCCAGCAATTCGCCCGGGGGCGGCCATAATTCACCCCTCCACTTT.